Presented here are 14 T cell receptor beta chains from one specimen sequenced in a study of blood T cell repertoires in COVID-19. The assay was immunoSEQ multiplex PCR, and TCRdb's table has in-frame clones only and misses some. The top ten clones hold 16% of a sample with just over 90,000 clones, 80% of them seen once. Sequenced: peripheral blood. These TCRs come from a human donor in a cohort sampled during active COVID-19.

A few counts support this clone. The rearrangement uses TRBV28 and TRBJ1-1; 8 nucleotides agree with TRBD1. The germline CDR1 and CDR2 sequences are MDHEN and SYDVKM. V lost 6 bases to trimming and J lost 0 bases; unmatched junction nucleotides: 15. The CDR3 spans 18 residues. This CDR3 reads CASRPTGTGLGMNTEAFF. The CDR3 region has the DNA TGTGCCAGCAGGCCCACCGGGACAGGCCTTGGTATGAACACTGAAGCTTTCTTT.

The chain joins TRBV13 to TRBJ1-1; unclear D gene. V gave up 5 bases and J gave up 0 bases, with 22 bases separating them. The germline CDR1 and CDR2 sequences are PRHDT and FYEKMQ (reference sequence). The CDR3 has 18 residues. The CDR3 here is CASSGPGNYFTLNTEAFF. CDR3 coding DNA: TGTGCCAGCAGCGGACCGGGAAACTACTTTACCTTGAACACTGAAGCTTTCTTT.

The rearrangement joins TRBV11-2 to TRBJ1-4; D possibly corresponds to TRBD1 (5 bases). This CDR3 is 16 amino acids long. Germline values: CDR1 SGHAT, CDR2 FQNNGV. V was pared by 5 bases and J by 7 bases, with 20 bases between. DNA of the CDR3: TGTGCCAGCAGCCAACAGACGTCAGGGCGGGGTGAAAAACTGTTTTTT. It is translated as CASSQQTSGRGEKLFF.

The chain carries TRBV10-3 and TRBJ2-3, with 7 bases aligning to TRBD1. The CDR3 spans 15 residues. Trimming took 8 bases from V and 1 from J; bases not matched to a gene: 9. Per germline, CDR1 ENHRY and CDR2 SYGVKD. CDR3 nucleotide sequence: TGTGCCATCGCAGCCGGGACAGTAGGCACAGATACGCAGTATTTT. Its translation is CAIAAGTVGTDTQYF.

The rearrangement joins TRBV29-1 to TRBJ1-5, with no clear D. The CDR3 runs to 12 residues. The V gene's germline CDR1 is SQVTM and CDR2 ANQGSEA. V lost 4 bases to trimming and J lost 1 base, with 5 bases between them. CDR3 protein: CSVGGSNQPQHF. CDR3 nucleotides: TGCAGCGTTGGAGGAAGCAATCAGCCCCAGCATTTT.

The rearrangement joins TRBV24-1 to TRBJ2-5, with a tentative D call TRBD1 (6 bases). CDR1 is KGHDR, CDR2 SFDVKD, per germline. This CDR3 spans 15 amino acids. With 4 bases removed from V and 2 bases from J, the gap between germline ends came to 13 bases. The CDR3 region is CATSEPGTKQETQYF. In DNA form, the CDR3 reads TGTGCCACCAGTGAGCCCGGGACAAAACAAGAGACCCAGTACTTC.

The genes are TRBV18 and TRBJ1-1, with D tentatively TRBD1 (5 bases). The V end lost 6 bases, the J end lost 1 base, and 9 bases lay between the germline ends. The CDR3 consists of 13 residues. The germline CDR1 and CDR2 sequences are KGHSH and LQKENI. The CDR3 region has the DNA TGTGCCAGCTCCTTCGGACAGAACACTGAAGCTTTCTTT. Its translation is CASSFGQNTEAFF.

This clone was seen more than once but under ten times. J is TRBJ2-3 and V is TRBV27, with 13 bases identical to TRBD2. The CDR3 runs 19 residues. Germline assignment: CDR1 MNHEY and CDR2 SMNVEV (reference sequence). V lost 2 bases to trimming and J lost 1 base; unmatched junction nucleotides: 9. The CDR3 nucleotides read TGTGCCAGCAGTTTACAACGGACTAGCGGGAGACTGGGCACAGATACGCAGTATTTT. Amino acid sequence: CASSLQRTSGRLGTDTQYF.

The chain is built from TRBV28 and TRBJ1-1; TRBD1 matches 8 bases. CDR3 length equals 15 residues. Per the germline V gene, CDR1 is MDHEN and CDR2 is SYDVKM. V lost 6 bases, J lost 2 bases, and 8 bases stayed unmatched. In nucleotides, the CDR3 is TGTGCCAGCAGCTTGACAGGGGCGGGAAACACTGAAGCTTTCTTT. This sequence encodes CASSLTGAGNTEAFF.

This clone was seen just once. This chain joins TRBV28 and TRBJ2-7; possibly TRBD2 for D (5 bases). CDR1 is MDHEN and CDR2 is SYDVKM in the germline V gene. There are 14 residues in the CDR3. The ends were cut back, 5 bases at V and 6 bases at J, with 17 bases in the middle. The CDR3 DNA reads as TGTGCCAGCAGTCTGCCACTGGCGGGCGGCGAGCAGTACTTC. Its protein product is CASSLPLAGGEQYF.

The table lists this clone with a few counts. The CDR3 sequence: CASSFSEGLGSVLTETQYF. The CDR3, as DNA: TGTGCCAGCAGTTTTTCCGAGGGACTAGGGTCAGTGTTGACGGAGACCCAGTACTTC. J is TRBJ2-5 and V is TRBV28, with 8 nucleotides matching TRBD2. Germline loops: CDR1 MDHEN, CDR2 SYDVKM. J gave up 5 bases and V 3 bases, and 20 bases lay outside the gene matches. The CDR3 covers 19 residues.

This clone has just one count. This chain joins TRBV12-3 or TRBV12-4 and TRBJ1-2; 8 bases align to TRBD1. V dropped 7 bases and J dropped 6; count of bases not matched to a gene: 7. This CDR3 is built from 13 residues. In DNA, the CDR3 is TGTGCCAGCACCCTGGGACAGGTTAATGGCTACACCTTC. It translates to CASTLGQVNGYTF.

This chain connects TRBV6-5 to TRBJ2-1; 10 bases map to TRBD2. V lost 6 bases, J lost 8 bases, and 4 bases stayed unmatched. The germline gives CDR1 MNHEY, CDR2 SVGAGI. CDR3 length equals 13 residues. The CDR3 sequence: CASSSGRADEQFF. The CDR3 nucleotides are TGTGCCAGCAGCAGCGGGAGGGCGGATGAGCAGTTCTTC.

The chain joins TRBV9 to TRBJ2-1; D is perhaps TRBD1 (6 bases). CDR1 is SGDLS, CDR2 YYNGEE, per germline. The V and J ends lost 3 bases and 0 bases respectively, with 16 bases between them. The CDR3 is 17 amino acids. The CDR3 region is CASSGRAGQSSYNEQFF. The CDR3 DNA follows: TGTGCCAGCAGCGGAAGAGCCGGACAGAGCTCCTACAATGAGCAGTTCTTC.